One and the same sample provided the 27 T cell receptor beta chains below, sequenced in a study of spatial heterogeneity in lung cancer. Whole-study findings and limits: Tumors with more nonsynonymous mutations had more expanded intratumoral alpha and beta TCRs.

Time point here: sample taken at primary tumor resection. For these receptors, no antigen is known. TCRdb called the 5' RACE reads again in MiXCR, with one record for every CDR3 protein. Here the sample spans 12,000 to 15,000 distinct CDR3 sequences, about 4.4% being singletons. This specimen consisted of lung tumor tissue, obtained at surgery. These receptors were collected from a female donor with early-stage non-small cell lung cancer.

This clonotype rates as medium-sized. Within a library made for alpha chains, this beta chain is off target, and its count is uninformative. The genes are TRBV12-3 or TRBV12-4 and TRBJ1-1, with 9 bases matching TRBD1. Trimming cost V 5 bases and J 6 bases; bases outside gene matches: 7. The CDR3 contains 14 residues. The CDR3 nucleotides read TGTGCCAGCAGTCCAGGACAGGGGAGCGCTGAAGCTTTCTTT. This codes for CASSPGQGSAEAFF.

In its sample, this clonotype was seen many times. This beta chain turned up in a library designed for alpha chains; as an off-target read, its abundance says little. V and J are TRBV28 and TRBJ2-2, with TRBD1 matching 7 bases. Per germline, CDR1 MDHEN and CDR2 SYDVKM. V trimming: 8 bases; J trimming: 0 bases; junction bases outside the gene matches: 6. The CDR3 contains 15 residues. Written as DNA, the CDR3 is TGTGCCAGCTATCCCGGGACAGCGAACACCGGGGAGCTGTTTTTT. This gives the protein CASYPGTANTGELFF.

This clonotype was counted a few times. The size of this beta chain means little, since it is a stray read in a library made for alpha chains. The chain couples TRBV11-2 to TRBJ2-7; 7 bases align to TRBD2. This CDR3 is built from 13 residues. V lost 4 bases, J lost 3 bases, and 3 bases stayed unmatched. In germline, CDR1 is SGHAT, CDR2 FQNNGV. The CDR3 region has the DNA TGTGCCAGCAGCTCCTGGACTAGCTACGAGCAGTACTTC. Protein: CASSSWTSYEQYF.

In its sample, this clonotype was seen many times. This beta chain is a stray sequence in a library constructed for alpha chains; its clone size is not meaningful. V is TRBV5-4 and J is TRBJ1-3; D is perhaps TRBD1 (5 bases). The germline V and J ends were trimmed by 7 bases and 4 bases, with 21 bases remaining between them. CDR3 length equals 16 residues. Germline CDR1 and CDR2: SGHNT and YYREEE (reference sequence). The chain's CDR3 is CASAPTSGTTGNTIYF. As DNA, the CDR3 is TGTGCCAGCGCTCCTACTTCCGGGACTACAGGAAACACCATATATTTT.

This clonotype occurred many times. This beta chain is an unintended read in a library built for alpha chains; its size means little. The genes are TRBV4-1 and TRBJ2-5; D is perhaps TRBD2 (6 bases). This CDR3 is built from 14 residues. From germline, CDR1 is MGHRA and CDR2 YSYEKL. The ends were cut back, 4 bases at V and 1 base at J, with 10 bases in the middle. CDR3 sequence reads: CASSLIAAQETQYF. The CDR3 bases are TGCGCCAGCAGCCTTATAGCGGCCCAAGAGACCCAGTACTTC.

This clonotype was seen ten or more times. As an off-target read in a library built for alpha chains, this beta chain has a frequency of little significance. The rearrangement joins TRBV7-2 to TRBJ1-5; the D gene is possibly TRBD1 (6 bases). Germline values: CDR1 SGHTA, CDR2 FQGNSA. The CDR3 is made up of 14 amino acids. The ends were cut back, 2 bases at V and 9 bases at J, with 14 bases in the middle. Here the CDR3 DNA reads TGTGCCAGCAGCTTAAGCCACAGGGACCCGCCCCAGCATTTT. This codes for CASSLSHRDPPQHF.

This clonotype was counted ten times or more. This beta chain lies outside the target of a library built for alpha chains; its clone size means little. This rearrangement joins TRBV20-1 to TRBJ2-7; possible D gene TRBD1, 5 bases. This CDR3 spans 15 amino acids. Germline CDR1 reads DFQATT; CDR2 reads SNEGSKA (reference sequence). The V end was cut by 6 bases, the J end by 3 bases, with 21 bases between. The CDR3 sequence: CSARRGRPLYYEQYF. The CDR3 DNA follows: TGCAGTGCCAGAAGGGGTAGGCCCCTCTACTACGAGCAGTACTTC.

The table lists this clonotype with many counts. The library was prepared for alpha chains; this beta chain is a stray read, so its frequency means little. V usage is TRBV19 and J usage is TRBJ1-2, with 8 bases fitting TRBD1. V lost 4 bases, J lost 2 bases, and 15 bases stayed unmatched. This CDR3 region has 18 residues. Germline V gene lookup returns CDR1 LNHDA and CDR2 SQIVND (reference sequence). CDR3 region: CASSTRRTGSTFNYGYTF. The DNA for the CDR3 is TGTGCCAGTAGTACCCGGCGGACAGGGAGCACCTTCAACTATGGCTACACCTTC. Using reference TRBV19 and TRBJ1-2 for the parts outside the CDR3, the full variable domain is DGGITQSPKYLFRKEGQNVTLSCEQNLNHDAMYWYRQDPGQGLRLIYYSQIVNDFQKGDIAEGYSVSREKKESFPLTVTSAQKNPTAFYLCASSTRRTGSTFNYGYTFGSGTRLTVV.

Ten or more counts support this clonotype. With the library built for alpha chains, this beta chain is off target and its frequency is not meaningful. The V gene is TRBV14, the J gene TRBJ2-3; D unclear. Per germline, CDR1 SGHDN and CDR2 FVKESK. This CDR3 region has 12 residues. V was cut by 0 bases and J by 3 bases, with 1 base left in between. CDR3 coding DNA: TGTGCCAGCAGCCAAGATACAGATACGCAGTATTTT. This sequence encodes CASSQDTDTQYF.

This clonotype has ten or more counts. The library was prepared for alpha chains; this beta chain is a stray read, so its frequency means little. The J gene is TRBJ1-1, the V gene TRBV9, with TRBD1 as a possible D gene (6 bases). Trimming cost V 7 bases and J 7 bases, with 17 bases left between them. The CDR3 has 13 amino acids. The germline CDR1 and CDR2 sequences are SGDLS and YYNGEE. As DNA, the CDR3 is TGTGCCAGCCGGGGATCAGGGGTCCGTGAAGCTTTCTTT. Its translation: CASRGSGVREAFF.

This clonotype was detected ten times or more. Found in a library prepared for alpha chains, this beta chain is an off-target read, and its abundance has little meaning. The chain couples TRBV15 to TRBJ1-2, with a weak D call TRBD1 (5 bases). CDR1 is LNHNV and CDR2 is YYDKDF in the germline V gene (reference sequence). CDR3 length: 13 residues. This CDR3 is CASSGRDFYGYTF. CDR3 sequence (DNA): TGTGCGTCCTCAGGGAGGGATTTCTATGGCTACACCTTC.

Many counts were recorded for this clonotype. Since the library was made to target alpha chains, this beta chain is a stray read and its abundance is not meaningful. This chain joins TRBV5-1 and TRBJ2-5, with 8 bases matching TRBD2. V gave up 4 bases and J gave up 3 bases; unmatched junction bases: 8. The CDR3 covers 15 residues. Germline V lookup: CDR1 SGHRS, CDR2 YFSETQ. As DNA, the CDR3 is TGCGCCAGCAGCGGTACCGGGACTAGTGAAGAGACCCAGTACTTC. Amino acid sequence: CASSGTGTSEETQYF.

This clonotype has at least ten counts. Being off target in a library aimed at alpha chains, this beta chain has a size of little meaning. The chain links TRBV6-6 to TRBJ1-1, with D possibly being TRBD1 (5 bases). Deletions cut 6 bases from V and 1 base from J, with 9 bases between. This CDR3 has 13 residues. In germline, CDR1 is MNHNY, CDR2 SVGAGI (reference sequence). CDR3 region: CASSDGQNTEAFF. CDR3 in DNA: TGTGCCAGCAGCGACGGACAGAACACTGAAGCTTTCTTT.

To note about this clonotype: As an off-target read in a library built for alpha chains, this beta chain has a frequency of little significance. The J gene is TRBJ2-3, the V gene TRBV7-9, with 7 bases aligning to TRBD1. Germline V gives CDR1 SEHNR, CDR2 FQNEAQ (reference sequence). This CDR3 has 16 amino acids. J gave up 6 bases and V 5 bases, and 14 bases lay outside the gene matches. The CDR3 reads CASSHPRGTVPDTQYF. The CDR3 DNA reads TGTGCCAGCAGCCACCCCAGGGGGACCGTGCCGGATACGCAGTATTTT.

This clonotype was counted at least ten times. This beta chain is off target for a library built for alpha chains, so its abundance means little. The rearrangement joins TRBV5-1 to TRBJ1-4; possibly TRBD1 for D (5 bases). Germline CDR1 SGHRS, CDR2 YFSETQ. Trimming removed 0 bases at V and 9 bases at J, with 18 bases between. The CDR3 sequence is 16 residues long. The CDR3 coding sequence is TGCGCCAGCAGCTTGGAAATCGGGACCGCCATGAAAAAACTGTTTTTT. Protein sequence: CASSLEIGTAMKKLFF.

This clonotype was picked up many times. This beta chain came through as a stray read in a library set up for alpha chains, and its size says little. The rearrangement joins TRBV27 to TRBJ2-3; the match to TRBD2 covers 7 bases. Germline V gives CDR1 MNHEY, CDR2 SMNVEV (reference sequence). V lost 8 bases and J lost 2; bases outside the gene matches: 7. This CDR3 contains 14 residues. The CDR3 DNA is TGTGCCAGCGCACGGCGGGGGTACACAGATACGCAGTATTTT. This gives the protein CASARRGYTDTQYF.

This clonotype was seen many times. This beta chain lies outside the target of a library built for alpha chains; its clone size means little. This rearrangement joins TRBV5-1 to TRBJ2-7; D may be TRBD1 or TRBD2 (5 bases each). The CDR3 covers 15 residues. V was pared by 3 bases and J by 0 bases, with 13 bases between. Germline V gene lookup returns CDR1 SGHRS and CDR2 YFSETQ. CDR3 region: CASSSPPGTSYEQYF. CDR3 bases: TGCGCCAGCAGCTCCCCCCCGGGGACCTCCTACGAGCAGTACTTC.

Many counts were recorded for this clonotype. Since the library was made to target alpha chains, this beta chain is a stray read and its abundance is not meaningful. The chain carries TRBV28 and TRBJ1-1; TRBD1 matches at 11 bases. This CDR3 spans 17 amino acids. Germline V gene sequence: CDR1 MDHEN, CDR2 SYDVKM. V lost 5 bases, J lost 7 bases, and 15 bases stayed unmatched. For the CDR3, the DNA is TGTGCCAGCAGTCCGGACAGGGGGCTTTACGGTTATCGTGAAGCTTTCTTT. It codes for CASSPDRGLYGYREAFF.

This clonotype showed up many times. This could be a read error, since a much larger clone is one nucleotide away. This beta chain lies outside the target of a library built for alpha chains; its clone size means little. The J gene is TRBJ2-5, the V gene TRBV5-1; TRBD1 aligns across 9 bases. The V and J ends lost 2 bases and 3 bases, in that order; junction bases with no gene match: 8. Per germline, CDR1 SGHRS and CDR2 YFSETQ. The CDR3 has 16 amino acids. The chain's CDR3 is CASSLVGTGYEETQYF. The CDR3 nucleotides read TGCGCCAGCAGCTTAGTAGGGACAGGGTACGAAGAGACCCAGTACTTC.

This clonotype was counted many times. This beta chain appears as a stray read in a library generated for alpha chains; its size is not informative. CDR3 region: CSAGQDSFSIEQYF. For the CDR3, the DNA is TGCAGTGCAGGGCAGGACAGCTTCTCAATCGAGCAGTACTTC. The gene calls are TRBV20-1 and TRBJ2-7, with D tentatively TRBD1 (6 bases). This CDR3 has 14 amino acids. Trimming shortened V by 6 bases and J by 6 bases, and 21 bases separated the two germline ends. Per the germline V gene, CDR1 is DFQATT and CDR2 is SNEGSKA (reference sequence).

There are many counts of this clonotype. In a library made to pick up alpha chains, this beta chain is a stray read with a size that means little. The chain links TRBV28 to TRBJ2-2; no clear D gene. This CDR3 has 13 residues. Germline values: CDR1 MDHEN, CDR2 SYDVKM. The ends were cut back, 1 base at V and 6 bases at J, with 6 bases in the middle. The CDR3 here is CASSLYQAGELFF. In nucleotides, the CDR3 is TGTGCCAGCAGTTTATACCAGGCCGGGGAGCTGTTTTTT.

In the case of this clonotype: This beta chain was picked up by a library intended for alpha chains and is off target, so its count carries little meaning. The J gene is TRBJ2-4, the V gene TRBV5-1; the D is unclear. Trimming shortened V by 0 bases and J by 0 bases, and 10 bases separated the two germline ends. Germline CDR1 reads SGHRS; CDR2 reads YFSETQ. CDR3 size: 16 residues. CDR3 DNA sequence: TGCGCCAGCAGCTTGGGAGAGTTATTAGCCAAAAACATTCAGTACTTC. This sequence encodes CASSLGELLAKNIQYF.

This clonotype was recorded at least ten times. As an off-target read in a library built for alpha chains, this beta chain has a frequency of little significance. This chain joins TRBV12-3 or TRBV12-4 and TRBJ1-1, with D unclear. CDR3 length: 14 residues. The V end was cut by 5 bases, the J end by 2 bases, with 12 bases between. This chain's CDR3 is CASSADGFNTEAFF. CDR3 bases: TGTGCCAGCAGTGCGGACGGATTTAACACTGAAGCTTTCTTT.

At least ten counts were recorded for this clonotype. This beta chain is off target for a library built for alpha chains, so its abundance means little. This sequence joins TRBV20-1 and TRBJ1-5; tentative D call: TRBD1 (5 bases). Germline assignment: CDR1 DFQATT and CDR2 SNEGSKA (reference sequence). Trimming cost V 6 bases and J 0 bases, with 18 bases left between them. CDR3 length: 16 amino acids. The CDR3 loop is CSANPGTAYSNQPQHF. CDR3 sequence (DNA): TGCAGTGCAAACCCCGGGACCGCGTATAGCAATCAGCCCCAGCATTTT.

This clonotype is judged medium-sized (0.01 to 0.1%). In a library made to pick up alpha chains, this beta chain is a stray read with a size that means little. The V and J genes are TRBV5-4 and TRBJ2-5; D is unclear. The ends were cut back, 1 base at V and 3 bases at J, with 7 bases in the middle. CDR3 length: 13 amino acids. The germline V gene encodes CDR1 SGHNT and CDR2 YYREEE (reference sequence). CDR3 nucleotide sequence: TGTGCCAGCAGCTTGATCGGTAAAGAGACCCAGTACTTC. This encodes CASSLIGKETQYF.

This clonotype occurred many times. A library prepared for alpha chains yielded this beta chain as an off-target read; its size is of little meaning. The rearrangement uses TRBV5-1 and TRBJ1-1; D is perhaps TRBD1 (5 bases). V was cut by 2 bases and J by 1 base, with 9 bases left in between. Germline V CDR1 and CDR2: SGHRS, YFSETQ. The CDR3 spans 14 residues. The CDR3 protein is CASSLGTENTEAFF. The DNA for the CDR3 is TGCGCCAGCAGCTTAGGGACTGAGAACACTGAAGCTTTCTTT.

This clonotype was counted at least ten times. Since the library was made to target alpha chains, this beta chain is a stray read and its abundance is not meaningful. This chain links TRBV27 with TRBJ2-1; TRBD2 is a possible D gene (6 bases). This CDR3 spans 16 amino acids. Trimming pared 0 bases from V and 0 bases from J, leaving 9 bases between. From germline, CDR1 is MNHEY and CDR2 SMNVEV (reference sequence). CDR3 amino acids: CASSLSLADSYNEQFF. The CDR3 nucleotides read TGTGCCAGCAGTTTATCCTTAGCGGACTCCTACAATGAGCAGTTCTTC.